These 25 T cell receptor beta chains were all obtained from the same sample, sequenced in a study of beta chain features in type 1 diabetes. General study findings and limits: Among all four CD4+ subsets, Type 1 diabetes patients had TCRB CDR3s that were moderately but significantly shorter.

All of the isolated RNA was reverse transcribed, so expressed TCRB transcripts were sequenced. TCRdb keeps only in-frame clones here, not all; method: immunoSEQ multiplex PCR. Of around 310,000 clones listed, roughly 13% are singletons. Their target antigens are unknown. The sample comprised naive CD4+ T cells from blood. Receptor source: a woman under 30 with type 1 diabetes.

This clone came up a few times. The V call is TRBV12-5, the J call TRBJ2-5, with D maybe TRBD2 (5 bases). The germline CDR1 and CDR2 sequences are LGHNT and FRNRAP. Trimming stripped 3 bases from V and 5 bases from J, with 19 bases between. The CDR3 consists of 16 residues. This CDR3 is CASGFGEGRFLETQYF. The CDR3 nucleotides read TGTGCTAGTGGTTTCGGAGAGGGAAGGTTTTTGGAGACCCAGTACTTC.

There are a few counts of this clone. CDR3 sequence reads: CASSADRDREQYF. The DNA for the CDR3 is TGTGCCAGCAGCGCAGACAGGGACCGCGAGCAGTACTTC. This chain uses TRBV9 with TRBJ2-7; 7 positions match TRBD1. The CDR3 is 13 amino acids. Germline V gene lookup returns CDR1 SGDLS and CDR2 YYNGEE. The junction had 6 bases not matched to a gene; V was cut back by 3 bases and J by 6 bases.

This clone was observed a handful of times. This chain uses TRBV18 with TRBJ2-7, with no clear D. The CDR3 contains 13 residues. Trimming took off 8 bases at V and 5 bases at J, with 16 bases between the two ends. CDR1 is KGHSH, CDR2 LQKENI, per germline. CDR3 DNA sequence: TGTGCCAGCCGGGTTTCAGCTGGAAACGAGCAGTACTTC. Its translation is CASRVSAGNEQYF.

This clone was seen a handful of times. This chain links TRBV25-1 with TRBJ2-4; a possible D gene is TRBD2 (6 bases). This CDR3 has 17 amino acids. Per the germline V gene, CDR1 is MGHDK and CDR2 is SYGVNS. Trimming pared 3 bases from V and 0 bases from J, leaving 15 bases between. CDR3 nucleotides: TGTGCCAGCAGTGATGAGAGGGAGGATTTAGCCAAAAACATTCAGTACTTC. This translates into CASSDEREDLAKNIQYF. Supplemented by reference TRBV25-1 and TRBJ2-4, the full variable domain reads EADIYQTPRYLVIGTGKKITLECSQTMGHDKMYWYQQDPGMELHLIHYSYGVNSTEKGDLSSESTVSRIRTEHFPLTLESARPSHTSQYLCASSDEREDLAKNIQYFGAGTRLSVL.

The chain recombines TRBV29-1 with TRBJ1-1, with a possible D match to TRBD1 (6 bases). CDR3 length equals 13 residues. Germline V gene sequence: CDR1 SQVTM, CDR2 ANQGSEA. With 4 bases removed from V and 6 bases from J, the gap between germline ends came to 15 bases. CDR3: CSVAGTGLAEAFF. The CDR3 nucleotides are TGCAGCGTTGCGGGAACAGGGTTGGCTGAAGCTTTCTTT.

The J gene is TRBJ1-1, the V gene TRBV28, with unresolved D. The CDR3 spans 15 residues. Germline V gives CDR1 MDHEN, CDR2 SYDVKM. V lost 5 bases and J 4 bases, leaving 17 bases between the germline ends. The CDR3 here is CASSPTSTTRTEAFF. In nucleotides, the CDR3 is TGTGCCAGCAGTCCCACGTCCACGACACGCACTGAAGCTTTCTTT.

A few counts support this clone. This chain uses TRBV19 with TRBJ2-7; perhaps TRBD2 as D (5 bases). CDR1 and CDR2 (germline): LNHDA, SQIVND (reference sequence). The CDR3 totals 15 residues. Trimming shortened V by 3 bases and J by 3 bases, and 15 bases separated the two germline ends. The CDR3: CASSMVTSGFYEQYF. DNA of the CDR3: TGTGCCAGTAGTATGGTTACATCGGGATTCTACGAGCAGTACTTC. The full variable domain, in which reference TRBV19 and TRBJ2-7 provide the parts outside the CDR3, is DGGITQSPKYLFRKEGQNVTLSCEQNLNHDAMYWYRQDPGQGLRLIYYSQIVNDFQKGDIAEGYSVSREKKESFPLTVTSAQKNPTAFYLCASSMVTSGFYEQYFGPGTRLTVT.

CDR3 in amino acids: CASSVSGTPDTQYF. In DNA form, the CDR3 reads TGTGCCAGCAGCGTTAGCGGGACCCCAGATACGCAGTATTTT. The chain is built from TRBV9 and TRBJ2-3, with TRBD2 identical over 8 bases. From germline, CDR1 is SGDLS and CDR2 YYNGEE. Trimming took 2 bases from V and 4 from J; bases not matched to a gene: 3. This CDR3 is 14 amino acids long.

This clone was detected a few times. The rearrangement joins TRBV18 to TRBJ2-7; D is possibly TRBD2 (5 bases). This CDR3 has 14 amino acids. V lost 1 base, J lost 7 bases, and 14 bases lay in between. Germline-derived CDR1 and CDR2 are KGHSH and LQKENI. The CDR3 protein is CASSPLAGSEEQYF. CDR3 DNA: TGTGCCAGCTCACCACTTGCGGGTAGTGAAGAGCAGTACTTC.

This chain uses TRBV15 with TRBJ1-2; D is uncertain. The CDR3 has 13 residues. Trimming cost V 1 base and J 3 bases, with 6 bases left between them. The germline V gene has CDR1 LNHNV and CDR2 YYDKDF (reference sequence). The CDR3 region is CATSRVGDYGYTF. CDR3 DNA: TGTGCCACCAGCAGAGTCGGGGACTATGGCTACACCTTC.

This clone was seen a handful of times. The rearrangement joins TRBV9 to TRBJ2-1; a weak D match, TRBD1 (6 bases). V lost 4 bases and J lost 1, with 9 bases in between. Germline V CDR1 and CDR2: SGDLS, YYNGEE. This CDR3 has 14 residues. The CDR3 is CASSQGNSYNEQFF. The CDR3, as DNA: TGTGCCAGCAGCCAGGGGAATTCCTACAATGAGCAGTTCTTC.

This clone has a handful of counts. The rearrangement uses TRBV28 and TRBJ2-7; a possible D gene is TRBD2 (5 bases). The V end was cut by 1 base, the J end by 7 bases, with 14 bases between. The CDR3 is made up of 14 amino acids. Looked up from germline, CDR1 is MDHEN and CDR2 is SYDVKM. The CDR3 nucleotides are TGTGCCAGCAGTTTATCCCCCTGGACGGGAGAGCAGTACTTC. Amino acids: CASSLSPWTGEQYF.

This clone was detected a few times. This chain uses TRBV25-1 with TRBJ2-5; 9 bases are shared with TRBD1. The CDR3 is made up of 14 amino acids. Trimming took 4 bases from V and 7 from J; bases not matched to a gene: 7. CDR1 is MGHDK, CDR2 SYGVNS, per germline. The CDR3 spells CASSVPGQGWTQYF. CDR3 DNA sequence: TGTGCCAGCAGTGTCCCGGGACAGGGTTGGACCCAGTACTTC.

This chain uses TRBV5-1 with TRBJ2-5, with 8 bases that match TRBD2. CDR1 is SGHRS and CDR2 is YFSETQ in the germline V gene. The CDR3 is made up of 16 amino acids. The ends lost 4 bases at V and 5 bases at J; junction bases unmatched: 13. The CDR3, as DNA: TGCGCCAGCAGCACCATTTCCGGGACTAGTGGGGAGACCCAGTACTTC. Translating it yields CASSTISGTSGETQYF.

Here the CDR3 DNA reads TGTGCCAGCAGCTTACAGGGCTCTGGAAACACCATATATTTT. The encoded protein is CASSLQGSGNTIYF. The chain recombines TRBV7-2 with TRBJ1-3, with D maybe TRBD1 (5 bases). From germline, CDR1 is SGHTA and CDR2 FQGNSA. The CDR3 is made up of 14 amino acids. V dropped 2 bases and J dropped 0 bases, with 5 bases sitting between them.

The rearrangement joins TRBV11-2 to TRBJ2-3; TRBD2 aligns across 10 bases. The junction had 7 bases not matched to a gene; V was cut back by 5 bases and J by 2 bases. Germline V gives CDR1 SGHAT, CDR2 FQNNGV. CDR3 size: 16 residues. The CDR3 reads CASSRRLAGDTDTQYF. The CDR3 DNA sequence: TGTGCCAGCAGCAGACGACTAGCGGGTGACACAGATACGCAGTATTTT.

The J gene is TRBJ2-1, the V gene TRBV20-1, with D hard to call. Germline-derived CDR1 and CDR2 are DFQATT and SNEGSKA (reference sequence). The CDR3 is 11 residues long. Trimming stripped 1 base from V and 8 bases from J, with 6 bases between. The CDR3 nucleotides are TGCAGTGCTAGAGGTACGGATGAGCAGTTCTTC. Amino acid sequence: CSARGTDEQFF.

There are a few counts of this clone. The chain links TRBV28 to TRBJ2-3; 7 nucleotides line up with TRBD1. CDR3 length: 15 amino acids. The germline V gene encodes CDR1 MDHEN and CDR2 SYDVKM. V lost 6 bases and J lost 1; bases outside the gene matches: 7. The CDR3 loop is CASSDAGTGTDTQYF. The DNA for the CDR3 is TGTGCCAGCAGCGACGCCGGGACAGGCACAGATACGCAGTATTTT.

The V gene is TRBV29-1, the J gene TRBJ2-1, with 8 bases matching TRBD1. V lost 3 bases to trimming and J lost 3 bases; unmatched junction nucleotides: 10. Germline values: CDR1 SQVTM, CDR2 ANQGSEA. The length of the CDR3 is 16 residues. CDR3 nucleotide sequence: TGCAGCGTTGATAGGGGACAGGCGCCCTTCTACAATGAGCAGTTCTTC. Amino acids: CSVDRGQAPFYNEQFF.

The V gene is TRBV5-1, the J gene TRBJ1-1; possible D gene TRBD1, 6 bases. This CDR3 contains 14 residues. Germline V gives CDR1 SGHRS, CDR2 YFSETQ. The ends were cut back, 4 bases at V and 7 bases at J, with 17 bases in the middle. This chain's CDR3 is CASSRVGTTLEAFF. The CDR3 DNA is TGCGCCAGCAGCCGGGTCGGGACAACTCTTGAAGCTTTCTTT. The whole variable domain, filled in from reference TRBV5-1 and TRBJ1-1, reads KAGVTQTPRYLIKTRGQQVTLSCSPISGHRSVSWYQQTPGQGLQFLFEYFSETQRNKGNFPGRFSGRQFSNSRSEMNVSTLELGDSALYLCASSRVGTTLEAFFGQGTRLTVV.

The J gene is TRBJ2-7, the V gene TRBV27; 9 nucleotides line up with TRBD1. CDR3 length: 14 amino acids. CDR1 MNHEY and CDR2 SMNVEV come from the germline V gene (reference sequence). V shed 7 bases, J shed 2 bases, and the junction held 6 bases outside the gene matches. CDR3 bases: TGTGCCAGCACCTCGACAGGGGGGGCCTACGAGCAGTACTTC. This sequence encodes CASTSTGGAYEQYF.

This chain links TRBV21-1 with TRBJ2-7; no DNA check was done on the table's D call, TRBD2. TRBV21-1 is assigned pseudogene status. The CDR3 has 17 residues. The CDR3 sequence is CASSKEVRNSSLDEQYV. The CDR3 region has the DNA TGTGCCAGCAGCAAAGAGGTCAGGAACTCTAGCCTGGACGAGCAGTACGTC.

In its sample, this clone was seen a few times. The chain uses TRBV4-3 and TRBJ2-4, with 7 bases aligning to TRBD2. CDR1 and CDR2 (germline): LGHNA, YSLEER. V lost 1 base, J lost 6 bases, and 12 bases stayed unmatched. The CDR3 sequence is 17 residues long. CDR3 in DNA: TGCGCCAGCAGCCAAGGTCTAGCGGCCTATTACTCAAACATTCAGTACTTC. This encodes CASSQGLAAYYSNIQYF.

J is TRBJ2-1 and V is TRBV11-1; TRBD2 might be the D (6 bases). Trimming removed 5 bases from V and 8 bases from J, with 22 bases in between. CDR3 size: 16 residues. CDR1 and CDR2 from the germline V gene are SGHAT and FQDESV (reference sequence). The CDR3 sequence: CASSPRGGVDFDEQFF. The CDR3 DNA reads TGTGCCAGCAGCCCCCGGGGCGGGGTTGATTTTGATGAGCAGTTCTTC.

This chain links TRBV15 with TRBJ1-2, with 10 bases identical to TRBD1. Germline assignment: CDR1 LNHNV and CDR2 YYDKDF (reference sequence). V lost 2 bases to trimming and J lost 6 bases; unmatched junction nucleotides: 6. The CDR3 spans 15 residues. The CDR3 protein is CATSRPDRGLNGYTF. CDR3 coding DNA: TGTGCCACCAGCAGACCAGACAGGGGGCTAAATGGCTACACCTTC.